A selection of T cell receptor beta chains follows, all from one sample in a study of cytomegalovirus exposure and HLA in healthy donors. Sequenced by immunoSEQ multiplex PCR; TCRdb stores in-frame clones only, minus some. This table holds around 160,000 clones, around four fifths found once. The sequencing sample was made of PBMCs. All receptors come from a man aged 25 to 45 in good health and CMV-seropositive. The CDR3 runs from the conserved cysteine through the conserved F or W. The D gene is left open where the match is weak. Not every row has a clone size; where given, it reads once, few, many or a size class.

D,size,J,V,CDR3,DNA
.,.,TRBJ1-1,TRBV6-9,CASSYPLQQGTLNTEAFF,TGTGCCAGCAGTTATCCCCTTCAACAGGGAACCCTGAACACTGAAGCTTTCTTT
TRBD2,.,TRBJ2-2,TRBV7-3,CASSLTSGGTGELFF,TGTGCCAGCAGCCTTACTAGCGGGGGCACCGGGGAGCTGTTTTTT
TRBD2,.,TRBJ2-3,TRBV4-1,CASSHRLAALGDTQYF,TGCGCCAGCAGCCATCGACTAGCGGCCCTAGGAGATACGCAGTATTTT
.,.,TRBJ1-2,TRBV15,CATSSGGAGIYGYTF,TGTGCCACCAGCAGCGGAGGGGCCGGTATCTATGGCTACACCTTC
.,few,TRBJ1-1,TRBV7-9,CASSNRDKNTEAFF,TGTGCCAGCAGCAACCGGGACAAGAACACTGAAGCTTTCTTT
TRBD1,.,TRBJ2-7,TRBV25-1,CASILRTGGEQYF,TGTGCCAGTATCCTCCGCACAGGGGGCGAGCAGTACTTC
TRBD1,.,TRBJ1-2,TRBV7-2,CASSFDGQAPYGYTF,TGTGCCAGCAGCTTCGACGGACAGGCCCCCTATGGCTACACCTTC
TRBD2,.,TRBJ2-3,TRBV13,CASRAQTSGYTDTQYF,TGTGCCAGCAGAGCCCAGACTAGCGGTTACACAGATACGCAGTATTTT
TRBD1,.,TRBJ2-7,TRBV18,CASHPPPRDRVQQYF,TGTGCCAGCCACCCTCCCCCCCGGGACAGGGTTCAGCAGTACTTC
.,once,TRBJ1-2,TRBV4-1,CASSQVDSLTNYGYTF,TGCGCCAGCAGCCAAGTTGACAGCCTCACGAACTATGGCTACACCTTC
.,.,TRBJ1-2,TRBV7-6,CASSRTQQTNYGYTF,TGTGCCAGCAGCCGAACACAGCAAACTAACTATGGCTACACCTTC
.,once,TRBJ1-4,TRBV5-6,CASSLGGDRKLFF,TGTGCCAGCAGCTTGGGGGGGGATAGAAAACTGTTTTTT
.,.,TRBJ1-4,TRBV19,CASSISRGSGEKLFF,TGTGCCAGTAGTATATCCAGGGGATCGGGTGAAAAACTGTTTTTT
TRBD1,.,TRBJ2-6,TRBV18,CASSGTGGPSAGANVLTF,TGTGCCAGCTCTGGAACAGGGGGCCCTTCCGCTGGGGCCAACGTCCTGACTTTC
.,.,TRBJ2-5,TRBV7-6,CASSELVSETQYF,TGTGCCAGCTCTGAACTAGTCAGTGAGACCCAGTACTTC
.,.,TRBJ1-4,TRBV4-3,CASSQDGVPGGNEKLFF,TGCGCCAGCAGCCAAGATGGCGTCCCCGGGGGTAATGAAAAACTGTTTTTT
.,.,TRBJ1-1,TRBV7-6,CASSLNWESYTEAFF,TGTGCCAGCAGCTTAAATTGGGAGAGCTACACTGAAGCTTTCTTT
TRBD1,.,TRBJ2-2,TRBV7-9,CASSPTGGWGTGELFF,TGTGCCAGCAGCCCGACAGGGGGCTGGGGCACCGGGGAGCTGTTTTTT